The 5 T cell receptor beta chains below were found in one sample sequenced in a study of T cells in Graves' hyperthyroidism and ophthalmopathy. RNA transcripts were the template for amplifying TCR beta CDR3 regions. HTBI primers were the set used in a first-round RT-PCR of the TCR CDR3. One entry per CDR3 protein, called by TCRdb with MiXCR from the multiplex PCR reads. The sample comprises hundreds of thousands of distinct CDR3 sequences, roughly 14% of which are singletons, and around 5.4% rests with the top ten. The sequenced sample was blood. Every receptor here comes from a woman aged 25-40 years with Graves' hyperthyroidism that later progressed to Graves' ophthalmopathy.

This clonotype was counted at least ten times. The V and J genes are TRBV11-3 and TRBJ2-7; D is unclear. The CDR3 has 13 residues. V lost 3 bases and J lost 2, with 8 bases in between. From germline, CDR1 is SGHNT and CDR2 YENEEA. CDR3 amino acids: CASSFTVPYEQYF. The CDR3 region has the DNA TGTGCCAGCAGCTTCACTGTCCCCTACGAGCAGTACTTC.

In its sample, this clonotype was seen a few times. In nucleotides, the CDR3 is TGTGCCAGCAGTTTTTCGGGCGGGAGGGCCGTAGGGGAGCAGTACTTC. Translated: CASSFSGGRAVGEQYF. V gene TRBV27 combines with J gene TRBJ2-7; TRBD2 matches 9 bases. This CDR3 comprises 16 residues. V lost 3 bases and J lost 7; bases outside the gene matches: 13. The germline V gene encodes CDR1 MNHEY and CDR2 SMNVEV (reference sequence).

This clonotype has a count of ten or more. The DNA of the CDR3 is TGCGCCAGCAGCCCCGTGGGGACTAGCGGGATTTCTTCCTACAATGAGCAGTTCTTC. This translates into CASSPVGTSGISSYNEQFF. This chain links TRBV5-1 with TRBJ2-1, with 13 bases aligning to TRBD2. Germline V gives CDR1 SGHRS, CDR2 YFSETQ. J was trimmed by 1 base and V by 4 bases; bases with no gene match: 11. The CDR3 has 19 amino acids.

The CDR3 DNA sequence: TGTGCCAGCAGCCAAGAAATTGAGTTGCGGGAGCTGTTTTTT. This gives the protein CASSQEIELRELFF. The J gene is TRBJ2-2, the V gene TRBV14; no clear D gene. The CDR3 has 14 amino acids. Between the trimmed V and J ends, which lost 0 bases and 9 bases, there was a span of 11 bases. Germline V gene sequence: CDR1 SGHDN, CDR2 FVKESK.

In its sample, this clonotype was seen many times. V is TRBV2 and J is TRBJ1-2; D unresolved. The CDR3 length is 14 residues. Germline lookup yields CDR1 SNHLY and CDR2 FYNNEI. V gave up 2 bases and J gave up 4 bases, with 11 bases separating them. The CDR3 nucleotides read TGTGCCAGCAGTGAATTGGGAGACGTCTATGGCTACACCTTC. It is translated as CASSELGDVYGYTF.